The text below deals with one T cell receptor (beta chain). Its antigen is not known. TCRdb's copy holds only in-frame clones and misses some; the assay was immunoSEQ multiplex PCR. The sample yields approximately 59,000 clones, around 93% seen once. Germline values: CDR1 MGHRA, CDR2 YSYEKL. Between the trimmed V and J ends, which lost 0 bases and 3 bases, there was a span of 11 bases. The CDR3 is 15 residues long. The data derive from a study of cytomegalovirus exposure and HLA in healthy donors. In the study overall: In a later analysis, the 90 to 150 validation repertoires were reported to have used the same platform as the 666 first-cohort repertoires. Broader study findings: Subsequent analysis showed first-cohort TCR clusters tending to co-occur in some 110 validation repertoires.

V is TRBV4-1 and J is TRBJ1-2; no clear D. The clonotype comes from a man between 18 and 35 years old in good health and CMV-seropositive. Sequencing was carried out using PBMCs. The DNA of the CDR3 is TGCGCCAGCAGCCAAGAACGGGGTTTGGACTATGGCTACACCTTC. Residues: CASSQERGLDYGYTF.